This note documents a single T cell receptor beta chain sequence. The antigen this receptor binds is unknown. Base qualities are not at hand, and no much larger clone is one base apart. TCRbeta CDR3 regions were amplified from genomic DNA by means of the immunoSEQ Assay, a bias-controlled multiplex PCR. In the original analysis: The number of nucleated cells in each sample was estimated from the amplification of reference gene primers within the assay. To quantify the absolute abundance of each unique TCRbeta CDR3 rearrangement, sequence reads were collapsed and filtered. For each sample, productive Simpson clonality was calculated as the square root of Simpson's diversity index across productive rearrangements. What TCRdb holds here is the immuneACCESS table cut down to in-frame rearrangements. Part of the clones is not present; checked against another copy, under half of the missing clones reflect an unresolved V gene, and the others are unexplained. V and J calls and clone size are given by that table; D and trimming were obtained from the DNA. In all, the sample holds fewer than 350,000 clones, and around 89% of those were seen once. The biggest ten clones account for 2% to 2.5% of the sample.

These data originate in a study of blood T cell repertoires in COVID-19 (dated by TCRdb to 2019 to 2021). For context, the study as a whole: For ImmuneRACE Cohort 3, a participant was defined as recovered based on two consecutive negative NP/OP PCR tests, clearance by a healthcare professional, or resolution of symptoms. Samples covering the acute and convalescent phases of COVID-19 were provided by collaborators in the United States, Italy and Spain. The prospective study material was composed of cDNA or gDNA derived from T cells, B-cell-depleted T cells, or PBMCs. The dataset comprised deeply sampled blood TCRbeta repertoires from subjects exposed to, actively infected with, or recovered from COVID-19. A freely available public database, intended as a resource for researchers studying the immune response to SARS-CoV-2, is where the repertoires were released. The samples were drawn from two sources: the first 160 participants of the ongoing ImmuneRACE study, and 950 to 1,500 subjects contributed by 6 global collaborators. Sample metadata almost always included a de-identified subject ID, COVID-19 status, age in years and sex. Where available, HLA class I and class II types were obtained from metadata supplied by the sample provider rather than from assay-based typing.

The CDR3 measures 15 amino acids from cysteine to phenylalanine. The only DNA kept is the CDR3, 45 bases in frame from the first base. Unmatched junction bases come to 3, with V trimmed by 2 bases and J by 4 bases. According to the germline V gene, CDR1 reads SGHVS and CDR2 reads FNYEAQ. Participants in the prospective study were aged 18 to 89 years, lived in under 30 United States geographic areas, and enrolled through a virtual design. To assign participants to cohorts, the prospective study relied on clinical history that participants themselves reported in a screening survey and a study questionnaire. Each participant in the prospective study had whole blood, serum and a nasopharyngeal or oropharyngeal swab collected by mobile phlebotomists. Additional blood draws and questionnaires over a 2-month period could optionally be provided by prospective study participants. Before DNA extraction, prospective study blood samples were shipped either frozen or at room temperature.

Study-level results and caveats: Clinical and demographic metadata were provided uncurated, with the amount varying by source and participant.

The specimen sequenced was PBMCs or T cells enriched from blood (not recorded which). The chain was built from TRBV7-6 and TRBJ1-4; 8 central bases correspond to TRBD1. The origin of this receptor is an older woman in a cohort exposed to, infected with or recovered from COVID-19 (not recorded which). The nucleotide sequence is TGTGCCAGCAGCTTAAGGACAGGGCTTAATGAAAAACTGTTTTTT. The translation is CASSLRTGLNEKLFF.